What follows are 15 T cell receptor beta chains derived from one specimen sequenced in a study of response to subunit inactivated influenza vaccine. TCRdb reprocessed the RT-PCR reads with MiXCR, giving one entry per CDR3 protein. The repertoire holds 500,000 to 700,000 distinct CDR3 sequences, with around 21% as singletons. Another study also made use of these data, one on T cells expressing NK-cell markers. That source notes: As the method of synthesis, 5'RACE template switching with UMIs yielded TCR beta cDNA.

Sample: CD4+ T cells sorted from PBMCs, taken 12 days after vaccination. The receptors come from a man aged 50 to 60 who received an inactivated influenza vaccine.

V usage is TRBV7-9 and J usage is TRBJ1-1; D remains unclear. V gave up 6 bases and J gave up 1 base, with 6 bases separating them. This CDR3 has 12 amino acids. Germline CDR1 is SEHNR and CDR2 is FQNEAQ (reference sequence). The CDR3 nucleotides are TGTGCCAGCAGTGACTGGAACACTGAAGCTTTCTTT. Translating gives CASSDWNTEAFF.

J is TRBJ2-7 and V is TRBV4-2, with 7 bases that match TRBD1. Per germline, CDR1 LGHNA and CDR2 YNFKEQ. With 1 base clipped from V and 3 bases from J, the junction kept 12 bases outside the gene matches. The CDR3 contains 17 residues. This chain's CDR3 is CASSQGTGRHGDYEQYF. The CDR3 coding sequence is TGTGCCAGCAGCCAAGGGACAGGACGCCACGGAGACTACGAGCAGTACTTC.

J is TRBJ2-7 and V is TRBV20-1; D call uncertain. In germline, CDR1 is DFQATT, CDR2 SNEGSKA (reference sequence). There are 13 residues in the CDR3. Between the trimmed V and J ends, which lost 2 bases and 2 bases, there was a span of 10 bases. The CDR3 sequence: CSARPQETYEQYF. The CDR3 region has the DNA TGCAGTGCTAGACCGCAGGAGACCTACGAGCAGTACTTC.

The V and J genes are TRBV3-1 and TRBJ2-2, with 8 bases that match TRBD1. V dropped 1 base and J dropped 0; count of bases not matched to a gene: 4. This CDR3 is built from 17 residues. Germline-derived CDR1 and CDR2 are LGHDT and YNNKEL (reference sequence). DNA for the CDR3: TGTGCCAGCAGCCAAGGACCGGGACAGGCGAACACCGGGGAGCTGTTTTTT. Its protein product is CASSQGPGQANTGELFF.

In this sample, this clonotype turned up a few times. This chain connects TRBV10-3 to TRBJ1-3; D call uncertain. The CDR3 totals 13 residues. CDR1 and CDR2 (germline): ENHRY, SYGVKD. V lost 10 bases, J lost 4 bases, and 14 bases lay in between. CDR3 nucleotides: TGTGCCACCAACAGTGGTGACGGAAACACCATATATTTT. Translated: CATNSGDGNTIYF.

In nucleotides, the CDR3 is TGTGCCACCAGCAGAGTCGGAGGAGGGGGCCAGTACAATGAGCAGTTCTTC. Protein: CATSRVGGGGQYNEQFF. V usage is TRBV15 and J usage is TRBJ2-1, with D tentatively TRBD1 (7 bases). Germline lookup yields CDR1 LNHNV and CDR2 YYDKDF (reference sequence). Trimming left V 1 base short and J 4 bases short, with 17 bases between. The CDR3 consists of 17 residues. Full variable domain (missing parts from reference TRBV15 and TRBJ2-1): DAMVIQNPRYQVTQFGKPVTLSCSQTLNHNVMYWYQQKSSQAPKLLFHYYDKDFNNEADTPDNFQSRRPNTSFCFLDIRSPGLGDTAMYLCATSRVGGGGQYNEQFFGPGTRLTVL.

The V and J genes are TRBV4-3 and TRBJ2-3; 9 bases are a match to TRBD2. CDR3 size: 17 residues. Germline CDR1 is LGHNA and CDR2 is YSLEER. Trimming removed 1 base from V and 1 base from J; junction bases left unmatched: 6. The CDR3 spells CASSQGGSGRGTDTQYF. The CDR3 DNA sequence: TGCGCCAGCAGCCAAGGGGGTAGCGGGAGAGGCACAGATACGCAGTATTTT.

This clonotype was seen a few times. The rearrangement uses TRBV28 and TRBJ1-6; D remains unclear. The germline gives CDR1 MDHEN, CDR2 SYDVKM. The ends were cut back, 8 bases at V and 7 bases at J, with 12 bases in the middle. This CDR3 is 13 amino acids long. CDR3 coding DNA: TGTGCCAGCTGCAGGCAGATAAATTCACCCCTCCACTTT. Its translation: CASCRQINSPLHF. The full variable domain, completed using reference TRBV28 and TRBJ1-6, is DVKVTQSSRYLVKRTGEKVFLECVQDMDHENMFWYRQDPGLGLRLIYFSYDVKMKEKGDIPEGYSVSREKKERFSLILESASTNQTSMYLCASCRQINSPLHFGNGTRLTVT.

The chain joins TRBV5-1 to TRBJ2-5, with D unresolved. This CDR3 is built from 15 residues. Per germline, CDR1 SGHRS and CDR2 YFSETQ. The V gene lost 0 bases and the J gene lost 3 bases, with 12 bases spanning the gap. The CDR3 protein is CASSLALASKETQYF. The CDR3 DNA sequence: TGCGCCAGCAGCTTGGCCTTGGCATCTAAAGAGACCCAGTACTTC.

The chain couples TRBV6-1 to TRBJ2-5; TRBD2 is a possible D gene (5 bases). CDR1 is MNHNS, CDR2 SASEGT, per germline. V lost 5 bases, J lost 3 bases, and 13 bases lay in between. This CDR3 contains 14 residues. CDR3 in DNA: TGTGCCAGCAGTCGGTCCCCGGGGAAAGAGACCCAGTACTTC. Translation gives CASSRSPGKETQYF.

This clonotype was counted only a few times. The V and J genes are TRBV5-1 and TRBJ2-1, with 9 bases that match TRBD2. V was pared by 2 bases and J by 4 bases, with 4 bases of the junction left unmatched. The CDR3 runs 15 residues. Germline assignment: CDR1 SGHRS and CDR2 YFSETQ. In nucleotides, the CDR3 is TGCGCCAGCAGCTTTTCACTAGCGGGTTACAATGAGCAGTTCTTC. Amino acid sequence: CASSFSLAGYNEQFF.

For this clonotype: Sequence at one end of the junction differs from germline and may be a read error. The gene calls are TRBV15 and TRBJ1-2; possibly TRBD1 for D (5 bases). The germline V gene has CDR1 LNHNV and CDR2 YYDKDF (reference sequence). The CDR3 sequence is 14 residues long. The CDR3, as DNA: TGTGCCACCGGCAGCCGGGACCGGGCTGTCGGCTACACCTTC. Translated: CATGSRDRAVGYTF.

The chain couples TRBV20-1 to TRBJ2-2, with D tentatively TRBD2 (5 bases). Trimming removed 0 bases at V and 1 base at J, with 12 bases between. The germline gives CDR1 DFQATT, CDR2 SNEGSKA (reference sequence). This CDR3 is built from 16 residues. The CDR3 bases are TGCAGTGCTAGAGATTTGTGGGAGCTGAACACCGGGGAGCTGTTTTTT. This encodes CSARDLWELNTGELFF.

This clonotype was observed a few times. The chain couples TRBV20-1 to TRBJ2-1; D uncertain. CDR3 length equals 14 residues. The germline V gene encodes CDR1 DFQATT and CDR2 SNEGSKA (reference sequence). V was clipped by 3 bases and J by 3 bases, with 12 bases between them. CDR3 amino acids: CSASKGTVYNEQFF. In DNA form, the CDR3 reads TGCAGTGCTAGTAAGGGTACGGTCTACAATGAGCAGTTCTTC.

The J gene is TRBJ1-1, the V gene TRBV29-1, with a weak D call TRBD1 (5 bases). CDR1 is SQVTM and CDR2 is ANQGSEA in the germline V gene. The CDR3 runs 13 residues. V lost 5 bases and J lost 4, with 14 bases in between. The CDR3 reads CSVHTGSSTEAFF. In DNA form, the CDR3 reads TGCAGCGTTCATACAGGTTCTAGCACTGAAGCTTTCTTT.